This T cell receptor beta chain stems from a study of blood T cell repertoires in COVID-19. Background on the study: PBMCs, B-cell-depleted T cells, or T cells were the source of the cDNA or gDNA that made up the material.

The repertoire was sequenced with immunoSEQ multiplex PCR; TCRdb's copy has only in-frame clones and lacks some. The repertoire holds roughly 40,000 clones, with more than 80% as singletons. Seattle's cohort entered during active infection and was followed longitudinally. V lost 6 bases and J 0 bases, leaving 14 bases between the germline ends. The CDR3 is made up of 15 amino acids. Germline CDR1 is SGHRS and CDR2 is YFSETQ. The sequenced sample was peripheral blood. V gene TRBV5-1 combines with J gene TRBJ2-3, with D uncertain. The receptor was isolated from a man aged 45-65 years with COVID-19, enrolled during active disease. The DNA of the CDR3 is TGCGCCAGCACCGAAGATAGGAGTAGCACAGATACGCAGTATTTT. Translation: CASTEDRSSTDTQYF.